These T cell receptor beta chains were read from a single sample in a study of OX40 agonist ivuxolimab in advanced cancers. TCRdb's table, derived via immunoSEQ multiplex PCR, lists solely in-frame clones and lacks some. The sample shows about 42,000 clones, approximately 75% of them seen only once. The input for sequencing was CD4+ or CD8+ T cells sorted from blood, taken in a trial of the OX40 agonist ivuxolimab. The receptors stem from an adult with an advanced solid tumor such as melanoma, head and neck, liver or kidney cancer. The CDR3 runs from the conserved cysteine through the conserved F or W.

cdr3_aa	v_call	j_call
CASSSLYRTDTQYF	TRBV7-2	TRBJ2-3
CASSRGLAGAETQYF	TRBV7-2	TRBJ2-5
CSAFRETQYF	TRBV20-1	TRBJ2-5
CASSLGGPNSPLHF	TRBV5-1	TRBJ1-6
CASSYLPAVAQHF	TRBV6-5	TRBJ1-5
CASSEYEQYF	TRBV2	TRBJ2-7
CASSEYTTGNEQFF	TRBV25-1	TRBJ2-1
CASRRGLSYEQYF	TRBV27	TRBJ2-7
CASGPRGRSEKLFF	TRBV6-5	TRBJ1-4
CASRRESGTDTQYF	TRBV5-1	TRBJ2-3
CASSPRLAGVSYYSGYYNEQFF	TRBV4-3	TRBJ2-1
CASSRSEDTEAFF	TRBV7-2	TRBJ1-1
CASSHPTGGPNLYNEQFF	TRBV4-2	TRBJ2-1
CASSSLAGAGGELFF	TRBV6-5	TRBJ2-2
CASKITGASGETQYF	TRBV5-1	TRBJ2-5
CASSSMTGGYGYTF	TRBV11-2	TRBJ1-2